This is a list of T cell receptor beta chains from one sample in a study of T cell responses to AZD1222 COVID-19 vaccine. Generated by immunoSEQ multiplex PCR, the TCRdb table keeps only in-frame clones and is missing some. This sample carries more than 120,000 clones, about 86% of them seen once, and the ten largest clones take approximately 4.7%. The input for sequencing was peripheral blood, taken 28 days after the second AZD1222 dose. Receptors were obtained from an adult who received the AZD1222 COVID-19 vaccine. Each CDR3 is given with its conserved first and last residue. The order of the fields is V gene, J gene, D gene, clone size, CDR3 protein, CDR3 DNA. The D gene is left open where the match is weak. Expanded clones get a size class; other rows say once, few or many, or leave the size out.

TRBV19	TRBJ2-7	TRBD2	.	CASSSGGAREQYF	TGTGCCAGTAGCAGCGGGGGGGCGCGCGAGCAGTACTTC
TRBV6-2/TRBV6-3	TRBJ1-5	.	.	CASSINLGNQPQHF	TGTGCCAGCAGTATCAATTTGGGCAATCAGCCCCAGCATTTT
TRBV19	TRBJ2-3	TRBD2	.	CASSDGTSSTDTQYF	TGTGCCAGTAGTGACGGGACTAGCAGCACAGATACGCAGTATTTT
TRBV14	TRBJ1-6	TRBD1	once	CASSLFRDRMTPLHF	TGTGCCAGCAGCTTGTTCCGGGACAGGATGACACCCCTCCACTTT
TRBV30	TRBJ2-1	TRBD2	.	CAWSVPSFPATSGGENEQFF	TGTGCCTGGAGTGTACCTTCGTTCCCCGCGACTAGCGGGGGGGAAAATGAGCAGTTCTTC
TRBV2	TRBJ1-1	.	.	CASSEERVSNTEAFF	TGTGCCAGCAGTGAAGAGAGGGTCTCGAACACTGAAGCTTTCTTT
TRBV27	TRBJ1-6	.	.	CASSSQGILPLHF	TGTGCCAGCAGTTCACAGGGAATCCTACCCCTCCACTTT
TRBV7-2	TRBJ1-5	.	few	CASSLEGLGQPQHF	TGTGCCAGCAGCTTAGAGGGTCTAGGTCAGCCCCAGCATTTT
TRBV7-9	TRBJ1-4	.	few	CASSLAEEKLFF	TGTGCCAGCAGCTTAGCAGAAGAAAAACTGTTTTTT
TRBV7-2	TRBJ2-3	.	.	CASSRTVASTDTQYF	TGTGCCAGCAGCAGGACGGTTGCTAGCACAGATACGCAGTATTTT
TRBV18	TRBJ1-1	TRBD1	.	CATLGTGSAEAFF	TGTGCCACCCTGGGGACAGGGAGCGCTGAAGCTTTCTTT
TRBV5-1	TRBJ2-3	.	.	CASSLFGTDTQYF	TGCGCCAGCAGCTTATTTGGCACAGATACGCAGTATTTT
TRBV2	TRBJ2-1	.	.	CASNKVSGYNEQFF	TGTGCCAGCAATAAGGTTAGCGGATACAATGAGCAGTTCTTC
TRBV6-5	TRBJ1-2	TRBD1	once	CASTDRAIGYTF	TGTGCCAGCACAGACAGGGCCATTGGCTACACCTTC
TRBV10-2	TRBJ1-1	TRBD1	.	CASKQGLWDTEAFF	TGCGCCAGCAAACAGGGGCTCTGGGACACTGAAGCTTTCTTT
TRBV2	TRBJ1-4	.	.	CASMTAFATNEKLFF	TGTGCCAGCATGACAGCGTTCGCAACTAATGAAAAACTGTTTTTT
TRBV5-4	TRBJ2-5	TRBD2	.	CASSVTSGGEETQYF	TGTGCCAGCAGCGTGACTAGCGGGGGGGAAGAGACCCAGTACTTC
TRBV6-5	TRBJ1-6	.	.	CASSDEFNSPLHF	TGTGCCAGCAGCGACGAGTTTAATTCACCCCTCCACTTT
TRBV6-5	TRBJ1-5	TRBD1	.	CASSPIDRVRQPQHF	TGTGCCAGCAGTCCCATCGACAGGGTCCGCCAGCCCCAGCATTTT
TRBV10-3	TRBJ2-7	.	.	CAIKLGPSSYEQYF	TGTGCCATCAAACTCGGACCAAGCTCCTACGAGCAGTACTTC
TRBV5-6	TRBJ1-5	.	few	CASSQAPGQPQHF	TGTGCCAGCAGCCAGGCGCCGGGGCAGCCCCAGCATTTT
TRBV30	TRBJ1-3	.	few	CAWSVLGRGNSGNTIYF	TGTGCCTGGAGTGTATTGGGTAGGGGGAACTCTGGAAACACCATATATTTT
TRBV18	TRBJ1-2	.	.	CASSPNLSQNYGYTF	TGTGCCAGCTCACCTAACCTTTCACAGAACTATGGCTACACCTTC
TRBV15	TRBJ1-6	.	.	CATSRGANSPLHF	TGTGCCACCAGCAGAGGGGCAAATTCACCCCTCCACTTT
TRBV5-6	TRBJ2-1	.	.	CASSLQPEEYNEQFF	TGTGCCAGCAGCTTGCAGCCGGAGGAGTACAATGAGCAGTTCTTC
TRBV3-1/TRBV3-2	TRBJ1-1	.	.	CASSPQAGNTEAFF	TGTGCCAGCAGCCCCCAGGCGGGGAACACTGAAGCTTTCTTT
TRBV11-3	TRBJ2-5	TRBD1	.	CASSSGQGARETQYF	TGTGCCAGCAGCTCCGGACAGGGGGCGCGGGAGACCCAGTACTTC
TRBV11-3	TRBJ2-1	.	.	CASSPPPPGDEQFF	TGTGCCAGCAGCCCACCACCCCCCGGGGATGAGCAGTTCTTC
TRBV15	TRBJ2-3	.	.	CATSRDMGTDTQYF	TGTGCCACCAGCAGAGATATGGGCACAGATACGCAGTATTTT
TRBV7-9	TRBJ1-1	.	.	CASSPVDTEAFF	TGTGCCAGCAGCCCAGTGGACACTGAAGCTTTCTTT
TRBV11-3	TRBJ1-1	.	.	CASSRSMNTEAFF	TGTGCCAGCAGCCGAAGTATGAACACTGAAGCTTTCTTT
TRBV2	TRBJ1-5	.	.	CASRGDSNQPQHF	TGTGCCAGCAGGGGAGATAGCAATCAGCCCCAGCATTTT
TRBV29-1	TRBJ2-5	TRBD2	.	CSVEIAGVEETQYF	TGCAGCGTTGAGATAGCGGGAGTCGAAGAGACCCAGTACTTC
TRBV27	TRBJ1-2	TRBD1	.	CASRQTGGHGYTF	TGTGCCAGCAGGCAAACAGGGGGCCATGGCTACACCTTC
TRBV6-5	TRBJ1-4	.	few	CASSTRGGNEKLFF	TGTGCCAGCAGCACAAGGGGGGGTAATGAAAAACTGTTTTTT
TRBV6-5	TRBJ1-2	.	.	CASTGQGLYGYTF	TGTGCCAGCACGGGGCAGGGACTATATGGCTACACCTTC
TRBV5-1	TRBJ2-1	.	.	CASSSTDGAYNEQFF	TGCGCCAGCAGCTCCACGGACGGCGCCTACAATGAGCAGTTCTTC
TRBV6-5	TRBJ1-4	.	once	CASRSNEKLFF	TGTGCCAGCAGGTCTAATGAAAAACTGTTTTTT
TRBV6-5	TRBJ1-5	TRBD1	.	CASRPGGSNQPQHF	TGTGCCAGCAGGCCAGGGGGTAGCAATCAGCCCCAGCATTTT
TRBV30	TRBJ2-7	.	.	CAWSVRWWDEQYF	TGTGCCTGGAGTGTACGATGGTGGGACGAGCAGTACTTC
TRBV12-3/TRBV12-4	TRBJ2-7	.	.	CASSSGPGGEQYF	TGTGCCAGCAGTTCCGGACCGGGTGGCGAGCAGTACTTC
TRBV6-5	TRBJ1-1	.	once	CASKSRLNFEAFF	TGTGCCAGCAAATCAAGGCTAAACTTTGAAGCTTTCTTT
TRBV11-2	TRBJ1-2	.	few	CASSSYREMSYGYTF	TGTGCCAGCAGCTCCTACAGAGAAATGTCTTATGGCTACACCTTC
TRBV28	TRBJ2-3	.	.	CASSFARPGTDTQYF	TGTGCCAGCAGTTTTGCGCGGCCGGGGACAGATACGCAGTATTTT
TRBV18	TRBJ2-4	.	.	CASSPSRSSKNIQYF	TGTGCCAGCTCTCCCTCTCGGAGTAGTAAAAACATTCAGTACTTC
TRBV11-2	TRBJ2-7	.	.	CASSPGPYSSYEQYF	TGTGCCAGCAGCCCCGGACCCTACAGCTCCTACGAGCAGTACTTC
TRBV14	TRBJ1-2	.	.	CASSQDTFLGRLYGYTF	TGTGCCAGCAGCCAAGATACGTTTCTGGGGCGGCTCTATGGCTACACCTTC
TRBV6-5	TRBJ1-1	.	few	CASSLGDTEAFF	TGTGCCAGCAGTCTCGGGGACACTGAAGCTTTCTTT
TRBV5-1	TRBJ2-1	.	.	CASSIDSYNEQFF	TGCGCCAGCAGCATTGACTCCTACAATGAGCAGTTCTTC
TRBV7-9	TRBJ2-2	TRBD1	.	CASSLTGQGYTGELFF	TGTGCCAGCAGCCTTACGGGACAGGGGTACACCGGGGAGCTGTTTTTT
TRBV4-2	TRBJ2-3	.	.	CASSQGASQGTDTQYF	TGTGCCAGCAGCCAAGGCGCCTCCCAAGGTACAGATACGCAGTATTTT
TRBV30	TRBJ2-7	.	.	CAWSRFDREQYF	TGTGCCTGGAGTAGGTTCGATCGCGAGCAGTACTTC
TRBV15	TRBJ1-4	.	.	CATSSGPLGWGEKLFF	TGTGCCACCAGCAGTGGCCCTTTGGGTTGGGGTGAAAAACTGTTTTTT
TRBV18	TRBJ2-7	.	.	CASSPTSDEQYF	TGTGCCAGCTCCCCCACCTCAGACGAGCAGTACTTC
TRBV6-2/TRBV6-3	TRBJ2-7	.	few	CASSYSAPDYEQYF	TGTGCCAGCAGTTACTCGGCCCCGGACTACGAGCAGTACTTC
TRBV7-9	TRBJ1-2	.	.	CASSKRPVLTNYGYTF	TGTGCCAGCAGCAAGAGACCCGTTTTAACTAACTATGGCTACACCTTC
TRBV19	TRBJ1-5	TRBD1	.	CASSYPGQGRDQPQHF	TGTGCCAGTAGTTACCCGGGACAGGGGAGGGATCAGCCCCAGCATTTT
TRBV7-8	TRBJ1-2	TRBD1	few	CASSLYKGQGNYGYTF	TGTGCCAGCAGCTTATATAAGGGACAGGGAAACTATGGCTACACCTTC
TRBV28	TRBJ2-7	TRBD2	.	CASTGLAGGRYEQYF	TGTGCCAGCACGGGCTTAGCGGGAGGGAGGTACGAGCAGTACTTC